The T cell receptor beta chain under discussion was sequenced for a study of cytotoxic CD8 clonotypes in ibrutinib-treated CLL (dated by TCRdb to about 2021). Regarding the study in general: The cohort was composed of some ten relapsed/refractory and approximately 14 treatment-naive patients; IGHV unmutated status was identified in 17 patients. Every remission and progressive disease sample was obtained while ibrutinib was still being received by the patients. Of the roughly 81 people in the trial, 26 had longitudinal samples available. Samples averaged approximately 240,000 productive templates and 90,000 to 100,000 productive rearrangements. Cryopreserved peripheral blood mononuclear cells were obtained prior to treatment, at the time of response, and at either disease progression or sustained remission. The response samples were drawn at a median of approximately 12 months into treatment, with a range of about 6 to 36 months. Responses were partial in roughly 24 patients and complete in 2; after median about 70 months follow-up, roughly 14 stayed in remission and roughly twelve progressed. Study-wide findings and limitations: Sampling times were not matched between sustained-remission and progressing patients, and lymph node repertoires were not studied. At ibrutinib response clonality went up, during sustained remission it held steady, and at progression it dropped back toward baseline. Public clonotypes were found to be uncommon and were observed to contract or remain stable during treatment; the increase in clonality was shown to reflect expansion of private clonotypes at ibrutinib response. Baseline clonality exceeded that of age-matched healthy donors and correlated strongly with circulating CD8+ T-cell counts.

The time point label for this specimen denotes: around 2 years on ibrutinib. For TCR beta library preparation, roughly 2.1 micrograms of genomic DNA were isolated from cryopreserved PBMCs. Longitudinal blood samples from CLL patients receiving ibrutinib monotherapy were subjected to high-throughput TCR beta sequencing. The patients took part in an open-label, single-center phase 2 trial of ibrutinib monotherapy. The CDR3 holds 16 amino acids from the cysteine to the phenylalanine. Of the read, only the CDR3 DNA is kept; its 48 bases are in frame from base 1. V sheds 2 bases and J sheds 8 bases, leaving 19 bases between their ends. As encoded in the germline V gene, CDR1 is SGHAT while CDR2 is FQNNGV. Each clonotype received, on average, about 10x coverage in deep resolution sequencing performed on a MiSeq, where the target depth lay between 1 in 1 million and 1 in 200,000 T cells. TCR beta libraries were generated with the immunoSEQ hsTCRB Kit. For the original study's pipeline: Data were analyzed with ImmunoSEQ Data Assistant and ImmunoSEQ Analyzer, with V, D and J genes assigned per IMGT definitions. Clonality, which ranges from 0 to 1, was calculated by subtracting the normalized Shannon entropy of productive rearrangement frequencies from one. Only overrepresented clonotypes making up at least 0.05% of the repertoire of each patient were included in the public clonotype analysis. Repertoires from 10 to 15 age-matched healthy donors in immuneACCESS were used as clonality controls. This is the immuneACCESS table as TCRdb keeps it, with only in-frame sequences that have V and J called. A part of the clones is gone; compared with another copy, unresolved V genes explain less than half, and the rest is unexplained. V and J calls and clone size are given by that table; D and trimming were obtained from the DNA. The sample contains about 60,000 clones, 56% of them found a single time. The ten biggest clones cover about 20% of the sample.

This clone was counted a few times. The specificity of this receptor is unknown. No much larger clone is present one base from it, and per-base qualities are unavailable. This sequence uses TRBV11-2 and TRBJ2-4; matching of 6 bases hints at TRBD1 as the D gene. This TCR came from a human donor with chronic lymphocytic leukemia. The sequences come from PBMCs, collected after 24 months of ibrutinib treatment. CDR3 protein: CASSLTGTLTGDIQYF. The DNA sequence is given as TGTGCCAGCAGCTTAACCGGGACACTTACTGGAGACATTCAGTACTTC.